The 28 T cell receptor beta chains given below trace back to one sample, sequenced in a study of early T cells in non-severe SARS-CoV-2 infection. TCRdb re-analysed the 5' RACE reads in MiXCR, keeping a single row per CDR3 protein. The data contain roughly 120,000 distinct CDR3 sequences, roughly 12% of them singletons. The sample consisted of whole blood, taken at baseline. Receptors were obtained from an adult who was a healthcare worker with PCR-confirmed SARS-CoV-2 infection or an uninfected control (not recorded which).

This clonotype has ten or more counts. CDR3 in DNA: TGTGCCAGCAGCACCGAGGACGGACGCATGAACACTGAAGCTTTCTTT. The encoded protein is CASSTEDGRMNTEAFF. The chain employs TRBV7-6 and TRBJ1-1, with D uncertain. V was pared by 5 bases and J by 0 bases, with 16 bases between. Germline V gives CDR1 SGHVS, CDR2 FNYEAQ. The CDR3 has 16 residues.

The chain employs TRBV20-1 and TRBJ2-7; no clear D. The V end was cut by 3 bases, the J end by 3 bases, with 9 bases between. CDR1 and CDR2 from the germline V gene are DFQATT and SNEGSKA (reference sequence). The CDR3 covers 12 residues. Here the CDR3 DNA reads TGCAGTGCTAGGGACCCATTCTACGAGCAGTACTTC. Translation gives CSARDPFYEQYF.

The chain uses TRBV5-1 and TRBJ2-1; 9 bases map to TRBD2. Looked up from germline, CDR1 is SGHRS and CDR2 is YFSETQ. Losses at the gene ends were 5 bases for V and 2 bases for J; bases not matched to a gene: 5. This CDR3 has 15 amino acids. As DNA, the CDR3 is TGCGCCAGCAGTCTCCAGCGGGAGGCCTACAATGAGCAGTTCTTC. It is translated as CASSLQREAYNEQFF. Full variable domain (missing parts from reference TRBV5-1 and TRBJ2-1): KAGVTQTPRYLIKTRGQQVTLSCSPISGHRSVSWYQQTPGQGLQFLFEYFSETQRNKGNFPGRFSGRQFSNSRSEMNVSTLELGDSALYLCASSLQREAYNEQFFGPGTRLTVL.

This clonotype was seen ten or more times. The chain links TRBV6-1 to TRBJ1-5, with TRBD1 matching over 8 bases. After removal of 10 bases from V and 0 bases from J, the junction contained 5 bases not matched to a gene. This CDR3 has 14 residues. From germline, CDR1 is MNHNS and CDR2 SASEGT. CDR3 bases: TGTGCCACAGGGACAGGATTTAGCAATCAGCCCCAGCATTTT. This gives the protein CATGTGFSNQPQHF.

This clonotype was observed at least ten times. The rearrangement uses TRBV15 and TRBJ1-5; 7 bases fit TRBD1. The CDR3 runs 15 residues. Germline assignment: CDR1 LNHNV and CDR2 YYDKDF (reference sequence). The J segment lost 2 bases and the V segment lost 4 bases, leaving 5 bases of the junction unmatched. The DNA for the CDR3 is TGTGCCACCAGCACCGGACAGGCAGGCAATCAGCCCCAGCATTTT. Translation: CATSTGQAGNQPQHF.

This clonotype was detected only a few times. This chain uses TRBV27 with TRBJ1-5; the D is unclear. The CDR3 sequence is 16 residues long. V was shortened by 2 bases and J by 5 bases, with 16 bases between the two germline ends. Germline values: CDR1 MNHEY, CDR2 SMNVEV (reference sequence). CDR3 loop: CASSLNGPHGYQPQHF. The CDR3 nucleotides are TGTGCCAGCAGTTTAAACGGACCACATGGATATCAGCCCCAGCATTTT.

This clonotype was counted at least ten times. The J gene is TRBJ2-7, the V gene TRBV3-1; 8 nucleotides agree with TRBD1. V dropped 1 base and J dropped 2; count of bases not matched to a gene: 1. Germline V gene data show CDR1 as LGHDT and CDR2 as YNNKEL (reference sequence). CDR3 size: 14 residues. In nucleotides, the CDR3 is TGTGCCAGCAGCCAAGGACAGGGGCCCTACGAGCAGTACTTC. Translation gives CASSQGQGPYEQYF.

This clonotype has at least ten counts. The chain links TRBV30 to TRBJ1-3; D gene ambiguous. Trimming shortened V by 3 bases and J by 4 bases, and 7 bases separated the two germline ends. CDR1 is GTSNPN and CDR2 is SVGIG in the germline V gene (reference sequence). The CDR3 has 12 amino acids. CDR3 in amino acids: CAWRVQGNTIYF. The CDR3 DNA reads as TGTGCCTGGAGAGTGCAGGGAAACACCATATATTTT.

The rearrangement uses TRBV7-3 and TRBJ1-1; possible D gene TRBD1, 5 bases. Trimming removed 5 bases from V and 0 bases from J, with 13 bases in between. The CDR3 consists of 15 residues. Germline-derived CDR1 and CDR2 are SGHTA and FQGTGA. The CDR3 region is CASSLQGIMNTEAFF. CDR3 in DNA: TGTGCCAGCAGCCTCCAGGGCATCATGAACACTGAAGCTTTCTTT.

This clonotype came up a few times. The rearrangement uses TRBV3-1 and TRBJ2-1, with a weak D call TRBD2 (7 bases). V shed 0 bases and J shed 4 bases, with 10 bases lying between them. This CDR3 is 15 amino acids long. Germline V gene sequence: CDR1 LGHDT, CDR2 YNNKEL (reference sequence). The CDR3 region is CASSQEGGPYNEQFF. The DNA of the CDR3 is TGTGCCAGCAGCCAAGAGGGGGGGCCATACAATGAGCAGTTCTTC.

This clonotype came up many times. The genes are TRBV27 and TRBJ1-5; D uncertain. The ends were cut back, 0 bases at V and 4 bases at J, with 7 bases in the middle. CDR1 MNHEY and CDR2 SMNVEV come from the germline V gene (reference sequence). The CDR3 spans 14 residues. The CDR3 DNA sequence: TGTGCCAGCAGTTTATCAGGCGGGAATCAGCCCCAGCATTTT. Its protein product is CASSLSGGNQPQHF.

The chain uses TRBV2 and TRBJ2-3; 10 nucleotides line up with TRBD2. After removal of 7 bases from V and 7 bases from J, the junction contained 17 bases not matched to a gene. The germline V gene has CDR1 SNHLY and CDR2 FYNNEI. The CDR3 is made up of 17 amino acids. The CDR3 bases are TGTGCCAGCACCCCCACCCTTACTAGCGGGGCCATATATACGCAGTATTTT. Residues: CASTPTLTSGAIYTQYF. The full variable domain, with the rest looked up from reference TRBV2 and TRBJ2-3, is EPEVTQTPSHQVTQMGQEVILRCVPISNHLYFYWYRQILGQKVEFLVSFYNNEISEKSEIFDDQFSVERPDGSNFTLKIRSTKLEDSAMYFCASTPTLTSGAIYTQYFGPGTRLTVL.

This clonotype was seen more than once but under ten times. V gene TRBV5-1 combines with J gene TRBJ2-1; D unclear. V lost 4 bases and J 9 bases, leaving 20 bases between the germline ends. Per germline, CDR1 SGHRS and CDR2 YFSETQ. The CDR3 has 15 residues. Here the CDR3 DNA reads TGCGCCAGCAGCAAGGGTATGGTTTCGGTCGGTGAGCAGTTCTTC. This gives the protein CASSKGMVSVGEQFF.

The sample holds a few counts of this clonotype. The J gene is TRBJ2-1, the V gene TRBV7-2; D may be TRBD1 (5 bases). The CDR3 length is 14 residues. Germline loops: CDR1 SGHTA, CDR2 FQGNSA. The V end was cut by 4 bases, the J end by 5 bases, with 12 bases between. CDR3 protein: CASSSYGADNEQFF. For the CDR3, the DNA is TGTGCCAGCAGCTCCTATGGGGCCGACAATGAGCAGTTCTTC.

This clonotype appeared many times. The chain is built from TRBV20-1 and TRBJ1-2, with D tentatively TRBD1 (5 bases). The V end was cut by 3 bases, the J end by 7 bases, with 15 bases between. This CDR3 region has 13 residues. The germline CDR1 and CDR2 sequences are DFQATT and SNEGSKA (reference sequence). CDR3 sequence (DNA): TGCAGTGCTAGTCAGGGAAGTCGTCGTGGCTACACCTTC. Protein: CSASQGSRRGYTF.

The V and J genes are TRBV28 and TRBJ2-1, with 11 bases lining up with TRBD2. Germline-derived CDR1 and CDR2 are MDHEN and SYDVKM. The CDR3 has 18 amino acids. With V trimmed by 1 base and J by 2 bases, 7 bases remained unmatched. CDR3 residues: CASSLLGMTSGTYNEQFF. Here the CDR3 DNA reads TGTGCCAGCAGTTTATTAGGAATGACTAGCGGGACCTACAATGAGCAGTTCTTC.

Concerning this clonotype: One end of the junction varies from germline; a read error may be responsible. The rearrangement uses TRBV9 and TRBJ2-3, with D tentatively TRBD2 (6 bases). Germline assignment: CDR1 SGDLS and CDR2 YYNGEE. The CDR3 has 16 amino acids. CDR3 in amino acids: CPSSSTARGTTDTQYF. The CDR3 region has the DNA TGTCCCAGCAGCTCCACCGCCCGGGGGACCACAGATACGCAGTATTTT.

The chain couples TRBV10-3 to TRBJ2-2; possible D gene TRBD1, 6 bases. CDR1 ENHRY and CDR2 SYGVKD come from the germline V gene. The CDR3 sequence is 15 residues long. V lost 6 bases and J 0 bases, leaving 11 bases between the germline ends. CDR3 protein: CAIRDSQSNTGELFF. The CDR3 DNA follows: TGTGCCATCAGGGACAGTCAATCGAACACCGGGGAGCTGTTTTTT.

The chain uses TRBV7-2 and TRBJ2-2; maybe TRBD2 (6 bases). The germline V and J ends were trimmed by 5 bases and 6 bases, with 13 bases remaining between them. The germline gives CDR1 SGHTA, CDR2 FQGNSA. This CDR3 has 14 amino acids. CDR3 nucleotides: TGTGCCAGCAGCCGACTAGTCGGCGCCGGGGAGCTGTTTTTT. Residues: CASSRLVGAGELFF.

This chain joins TRBV28 and TRBJ2-3; D may be TRBD2 (6 bases). The length of the CDR3 is 15 residues. Trimming shortened V by 1 base and J by 5 bases, and 13 bases separated the two germline ends. Germline loops: CDR1 MDHEN, CDR2 SYDVKM. Here the CDR3 DNA reads TGTGCCAGCAGTTTATCGTTCCCGCGGGGAGATACGCAGTATTTT. The encoded protein is CASSLSFPRGDTQYF.

The chain is built from TRBV4-1 and TRBJ1-2; D remains ambiguous. V shed 2 bases and J shed 2 bases, with 6 bases lying between them. Germline V gene data show CDR1 as MGHRA and CDR2 as YSYEKL. The CDR3 has 13 residues. The CDR3 loop reads CASSQQMNYGYTF. In DNA form, the CDR3 reads TGCGCCAGCAGCCAACAGATGAACTATGGCTACACCTTC.

This clonotype came up a few times. The chain uses TRBV5-1 and TRBJ1-5, with D possibly being TRBD1 (5 bases). Trimming shortened V by 2 bases and J by 5 bases, and 17 bases separated the two germline ends. Germline values: CDR1 SGHRS, CDR2 YFSETQ. The CDR3 has 16 residues. The CDR3 loop reads CASSLLVGGVDQPQHF. CDR3 coding DNA: TGCGCCAGCAGCTTACTGGTGGGAGGGGTAGATCAGCCCCAGCATTTT.

This clonotype was observed many times. The chain combines TRBV7-3 with TRBJ2-2; 8 nucleotides match TRBD1. From germline, CDR1 is SGHTA and CDR2 FQGTGA. V was pared by 5 bases and J by 3 bases, with 2 bases of the junction left unmatched. CDR3 length equals 14 residues. CDR3 sequence (DNA): TGTGCCAGCAGCCAGACAGGGGACACCGGGGAGCTGTTTTTT. This codes for CASSQTGDTGELFF.

This clonotype was counted ten times or more. The chain joins TRBV24-1 to TRBJ2-1, with TRBD2 identical over 10 bases. Germline CDR1 KGHDR, CDR2 SFDVKD. The CDR3 length is 15 residues. After removal of 3 bases from V and 2 bases from J, the junction contained 0 bases not matched to a gene. The CDR3: CATSDGTSAYNEQFF. As DNA, the CDR3 is TGTGCCACCAGTGATGGGACTAGCGCCTACAATGAGCAGTTCTTC.

The chain combines TRBV20-1 with TRBJ1-3, with D hard to call. Germline V gene sequence: CDR1 DFQATT, CDR2 SNEGSKA (reference sequence). Deletions cut 1 base from V and 0 bases from J, with 4 bases between. There are 13 residues in the CDR3. Here the CDR3 DNA reads TGCAGTGCTAGAGGGAACTCTGGAAACACCATATATTTT. Translated: CSARGNSGNTIYF.

This clonotype was counted only a few times. The chain uses TRBV7-2 and TRBJ2-4; a weak D match, TRBD2 (5 bases). The length of the CDR3 is 17 residues. CDR1 SGHTA and CDR2 FQGNSA come from the germline V gene. Trimming left V 5 bases short and J 1 base short, with 18 bases between. CDR3: CASSPEVGSAAKNIQYF. DNA of the CDR3: TGTGCCAGCAGCCCCGAAGTGGGTAGCGCGGCCAAAAACATTCAGTACTTC.

This clonotype was seen a few times. As DNA, the CDR3 is TGTGCCAGCAGCTATAACAGGGGGCGAATTGAAGCTTTCTTT. This gives the protein CASSYNRGRIEAFF. The chain recombines TRBV7-2 with TRBJ1-1; 9 positions match TRBD1. The germline V gene has CDR1 SGHTA and CDR2 FQGNSA. Losses at the gene ends were 4 bases for V and 7 bases for J; bases not matched to a gene: 7. There are 14 residues in the CDR3.

This rearrangement joins TRBV7-2 to TRBJ1-6; 8 nucleotides agree with TRBD1. V was clipped by 1 base and J by 7 bases; unmatched bases: 0. The germline V gene encodes CDR1 SGHTA and CDR2 FQGNSA. This CDR3 comprises 14 residues. The CDR3 reads CASSLGTGNSPLHF. The CDR3 nucleotides read TGTGCCAGCAGCTTAGGGACAGGGAATTCACCCCTCCACTTT.